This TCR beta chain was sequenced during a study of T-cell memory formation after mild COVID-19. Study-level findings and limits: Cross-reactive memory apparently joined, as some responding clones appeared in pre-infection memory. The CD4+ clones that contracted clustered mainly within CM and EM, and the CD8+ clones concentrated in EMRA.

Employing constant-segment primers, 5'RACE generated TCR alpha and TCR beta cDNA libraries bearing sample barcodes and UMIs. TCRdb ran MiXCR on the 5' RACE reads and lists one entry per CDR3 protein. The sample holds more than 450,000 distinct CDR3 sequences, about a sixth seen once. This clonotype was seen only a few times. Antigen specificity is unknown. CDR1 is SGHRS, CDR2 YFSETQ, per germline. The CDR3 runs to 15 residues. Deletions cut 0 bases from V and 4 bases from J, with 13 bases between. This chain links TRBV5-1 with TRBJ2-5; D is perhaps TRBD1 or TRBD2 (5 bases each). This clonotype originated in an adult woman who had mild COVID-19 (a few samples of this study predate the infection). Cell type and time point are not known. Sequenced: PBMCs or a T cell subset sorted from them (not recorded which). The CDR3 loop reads CASSLGVRGGETQYF. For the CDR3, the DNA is TGCGCCAGCAGCTTGGGGGTCCGGGGCGGAGAGACCCAGTACTTC.